This TCR beta chain was documented in a study of graft-versus-host responses after intestinal transplantation. Study-wide findings and caveats: When patients had graft-donor T cell macrochimerism, their allografts held high graft-versus-host to host-versus-graft clonal ratios.

The CDR3 contains 14 residues. The germline V gene has CDR1 SEHNR and CDR2 FQNEAQ (reference sequence). V was trimmed by 0 bases and J by 5 bases, leaving 10 bases between them. Sequenced by immunoSEQ multiplex PCR; TCRdb stores in-frame clones only, minus some. This table has about 120,000 clones, 95% appearing once. As to this clone: Its antigen is currently unknown.

The sample in question was unstimulated CD8+ T cells sorted from spleen or lymph node cells, obtained before intestinal transplant. This chain links TRBV7-9 with TRBJ1-1; D not certain. The receptor's source is a human donor who received an intestinal transplant. CDR3 sequence reads: CASSLAEPLTEAFF. DNA of the CDR3: TGTGCCAGCAGCTTAGCGGAACCCCTAACTGAAGCTTTCTTT.